This TCR beta chain is from a study of shared clonotypes between healthy human individuals. Across the whole study: There were three CD4 naive, three CD4 memory, two CD8 naive and one CD8 memory plates per donor. Study-wide findings and caveats: Blood was the sole source, and tissue repertoires probably differ. When compared with the clonotypes that were shared by all four sorted-subset donors, the non-shared clonotypes turned out to have lower generation probabilities.

Around 200 ng DNA, tens of thousands of T cell genomes, went into each sorted-subset replicate PCR. TCRdb's copy holds only in-frame clones and misses some; the assay was immunoSEQ multiplex PCR. The sample yields about 580,000 clones, roughly 98% seen once. Worth noting for this clone: Antigen: not known.

Looked up from germline, CDR1 is MNHEY and CDR2 is SMNVEV (reference sequence). The V and J ends lost 6 bases and 7 bases, in that order; junction bases with no gene match: 12. This CDR3 is 15 amino acids long. Terminally differentiated effector memory CD45RA+ cells were excluded from the naive CD8 cells, which were CD45RO-negative and positively selected for CCR7. The sequence came from a young man in good health. The sample taken for sequencing was naive CD8+ T cells sorted from blood. The V and J genes are TRBV27 and TRBJ2-1; 7 bases align to TRBD2. DNA for the CDR3: TGTGCCAGCAGGCGAGCGGGGACCAGAAGAAATGAGCAGTTCTTC. As protein: CASRRAGTRRNEQFF.